Below are 27 T cell receptor beta chains sequenced from a single sample in a study of radiotherapy plus CTLA-4 blockade in lung cancer. The repertoire was sequenced with immunoSEQ multiplex PCR; TCRdb's copy has only in-frame clones and lacks some. The sample lists 90,000 to 100,000 clones; around 90% were seen once. The sample in question was peripheral blood, obtained from a patient treated with radiotherapy plus ipilimumab. The receptors derive from a human donor with non-small cell lung cancer that progressed on radiotherapy plus ipilimumab.

The genes are TRBV14 and TRBJ1-3; no firm D call. This CDR3 spans 15 amino acids. The germline CDR1 and CDR2 sequences are SGHDN and FVKESK. Trimming took off 0 bases at V and 0 bases at J, with 6 bases between the two ends. CDR3 sequence (DNA): TGTGCCAGCAGCCAAGAATGGGTCTCTGGAAACACCATATATTTT. The encoded protein is CASSQEWVSGNTIYF.

CDR3 protein: CASSTPDGVAGEQYF. The CDR3 DNA reads TGTGCCAGCAGCACTCCTGACGGTGTAGCGGGGGAGCAGTACTTC. V gene TRBV21-1 combines with J gene TRBJ2-7; TRBD2, the D gene given by the table, was not confirmed from the DNA. TRBV21-1 is flagged as a pseudogene. CDR3 length equals 15 residues.

CDR3 residues: CASSDAGRSGYTF. The CDR3 DNA follows: TGTGCCAGCAGCGACGCTGGACGGTCGGGCTACACCTTC. This chain connects TRBV4-2 to TRBJ1-2, with D hard to call. CDR3 length: 13 amino acids. V was pared by 5 bases and J by 8 bases, with 15 bases between. Germline V gene data show CDR1 as LGHNA and CDR2 as YNFKEQ.

The rearrangement uses TRBV4-1 and TRBJ2-3; TRBD1 agrees at 7 bases. Germline CDR1 MGHRA, CDR2 YSYEKL. V dropped 4 bases and J dropped 1; count of bases not matched to a gene: 14. The CDR3 is made up of 18 amino acids. The chain's CDR3 is CASSLDDISGTGTDTQYF. The CDR3 nucleotides read TGCGCCAGCAGCCTTGACGATATTTCCGGGACAGGCACAGATACGCAGTATTTT.

The chain employs TRBV27 and TRBJ2-1; 12 bases match TRBD2. Trimming took 5 bases from V and 6 from J; bases not matched to a gene: 20. CDR3 length equals 20 residues. CDR1 and CDR2 (germline): MNHEY, SMNVEV (reference sequence). The CDR3 DNA reads as TGTGCCAGCAGTCCCCGACTAGCGGGAGAGGGGGGGGCCCGGGCCAATGAGCAGTTCTTC. Protein product: CASSPRLAGEGGARANEQFF.

This clone was detected only a few times. This chain uses TRBV5-1 with TRBJ2-2; no firm D call. V gave up 4 bases and J gave up 0 bases, with 13 bases separating them. CDR1 is SGHRS, CDR2 YFSETQ, per germline. The CDR3 is 16 amino acids. The CDR3 reads CASSPLVAPNTGELFF. CDR3 nucleotide sequence: TGCGCCAGCAGCCCCTTAGTCGCGCCGAACACCGGGGAGCTGTTTTTT.

This chain links TRBV11-3 with TRBJ1-2, with no clear D. This CDR3 contains 12 residues. Trimming shortened V by 3 bases and J by 8 bases, and 10 bases separated the two germline ends. CDR1 SGHNT and CDR2 YENEEA come from the germline V gene. CDR3 coding DNA: TGTGCCAGCAGCTTCCCCCCGGGAGGCTACACCTTC. This sequence encodes CASSFPPGGYTF.

This clone was recorded only once. The J gene is TRBJ1-3, the V gene TRBV4-1, with unresolved D. Germline V gene lookup returns CDR1 MGHRA and CDR2 YSYEKL. The CDR3 totals 14 residues. Trimming shortened V by 1 base and J by 8 bases, and 12 bases separated the two germline ends. As DNA, the CDR3 is TGCGCCAGCAGCCAAGGGGCCGTTTATGACACCATATATTTT. Its protein is CASSQGAVYDTIYF.

J is TRBJ1-5 and V is TRBV18; the D is unclear. Germline CDR1 is KGHSH and CDR2 is LQKENI. With 6 bases removed from V and 3 bases from J, the gap between germline ends came to 21 bases. The CDR3 has 17 residues. CDR3 DNA sequence: TGTGCCAGCTCCGCCGGAGGGATCTTTATTAACAATCAGCCCCAGCATTTT. Translated, it gives CASSAGGIFINNQPQHF. The full variable domain, completed using reference TRBV18 and TRBJ1-5, is NAGVMQNPRHLVRRRGQEARLRCSPMKGHSHVYWYRQLPEEGLKFMVYLQKENIIDESGMPKERFSAEFPKEGPSILRIQQVVRGDSAAYFCASSAGGIFINNQPQHFGDGTRLSIL.

The chain couples TRBV5-1 to TRBJ1-3; a weak D match, TRBD1 (5 bases). The V gene lost 6 bases and the J gene lost 1 base, with 11 bases spanning the gap. The CDR3 runs 14 residues. Germline CDR1 SGHRS, CDR2 YFSETQ. The chain's CDR3 is CASKTEGSGNTIYF. The CDR3 DNA is TGCGCCAGCAAGACCGAGGGGTCTGGAAACACCATATATTTT.

The chain carries TRBV23-1 and TRBJ1-4, with a tentative D call TRBD1 (5 bases). TRBV23-1 is sorted into the ORF group, with uncertain function. V was clipped by 7 bases and J by 10 bases, with 22 bases between them. CDR3 size: 15 residues. CDR3 residues: CASITTPRGRVKLFF. The CDR3 DNA reads TGCGCCAGCATAACTACTCCTCGGGGCCGGGTAAAACTGTTTTTT.

J is TRBJ2-5 and V is TRBV19, with 9 bases fitting TRBD2. CDR1 is LNHDA, CDR2 SQIVND, per germline (reference sequence). This CDR3 comprises 14 residues. J was trimmed by 3 bases and V by 4 bases; bases with no gene match: 3. This CDR3 reads CASSTTSGKETQYF. CDR3 sequence (DNA): TGTGCCAGTAGTACGACTAGCGGAAAAGAGACCCAGTACTTC.

The V call is TRBV9, the J call TRBJ2-5; D may be TRBD1 or TRBD2 (5 bases each). The germline V gene encodes CDR1 SGDLS and CDR2 YYNGEE. V gave up 7 bases and J gave up 5 bases, with 9 bases separating them. This CDR3 contains 11 residues. CDR3 sequence (DNA): TGTGCCAGCGGGGACGCGGAGACCCAGTACTTC. The encoded protein is CASGDAETQYF.

V usage is TRBV5-4 and J usage is TRBJ1-2; the match to TRBD1 covers 7 bases. V gave up 4 bases and J gave up 1 base; unmatched junction bases: 7. CDR1 is SGHNT and CDR2 is YYREEE in the germline V gene (reference sequence). This CDR3 has 15 amino acids. The CDR3 loop reads CASSPGQQNNYGYTF. DNA for the CDR3: TGTGCCAGCAGCCCGGGACAGCAGAATAACTATGGCTACACCTTC.

The chain uses TRBV18 and TRBJ2-7, with 10 bases that match TRBD2. Germline V lookup: CDR1 KGHSH, CDR2 LQKENI. V lost 2 bases and J lost 4; bases outside the gene matches: 5. This CDR3 has 15 amino acids. This CDR3 is CASSPGLADLYEQYF. The CDR3 bases are TGTGCCAGCTCACCAGGACTAGCGGATTTGTACGAGCAGTACTTC. The variable domain in full, completed from reference TRBV18 and TRBJ2-7, reads NAGVMQNPRHLVRRRGQEARLRCSPMKGHSHVYWYRQLPEEGLKFMVYLQKENIIDESGMPKERFSAEFPKEGPSILRIQQVVRGDSAAYFCASSPGLADLYEQYFGPGTRLTVT.

In its sample, this clone was seen a few times. This chain uses TRBV19 with TRBJ2-7; no firm D call. This CDR3 is 14 amino acids long. CDR1 and CDR2 from the germline V gene are LNHDA and SQIVND (reference sequence). Trimming took 5 bases from V and 3 from J, leaving 14 bases between them. CDR3 bases: TGTGCCAGTAGTCCCCAAGGCACTGGCTACGAGCAGTACTTC. Its translation is CASSPQGTGYEQYF. Together with reference TRBV19 and TRBJ2-7, the CDR3 gives the full variable domain: DGGITQSPKYLFRKEGQNVTLSCEQNLNHDAMYWYRQDPGQGLRLIYYSQIVNDFQKGDIAEGYSVSREKKESFPLTVTSAQKNPTAFYLCASSPQGTGYEQYFGPGTRLTVT.

V is TRBV7-3 and J is TRBJ2-1; 12 bases fit TRBD2. The J segment lost 8 bases and the V segment lost 3 bases, leaving 2 bases of the junction unmatched. CDR3 length: 14 amino acids. CDR1 and CDR2 from the germline V gene are SGHTA and FQGTGA. CDR3 in DNA: TGTGCCAGCAGCTTGACTAGCGGGAGTTATGAGCAGTTCTTC. This translates into CASSLTSGSYEQFF. Based on the CDR3 plus reference TRBV7-3 and TRBJ2-1, the full variable domain is GAGVSQTPSNKVTEKGKYVELRCDPISGHTALYWYRQSLGQGPEFLIYFQGTGAADDSGLPNDRFFAVRPEGSVSTLKIQRTERGDSAVYLCASSLTSGSYEQFFGPGTRLTVL.

The chain is built from TRBV5-4 and TRBJ2-3; 11 bases line up with TRBD2. With 3 bases clipped from V and 4 bases from J, the junction kept 7 bases outside the gene matches. The CDR3 runs to 16 residues. From germline, CDR1 is SGHNT and CDR2 YYREEE (reference sequence). CDR3 protein: CASSSTSGSGADTQYF. The CDR3 DNA is TGTGCCAGCAGCTCCACTAGCGGGAGTGGGGCAGATACGCAGTATTTT.

The gene calls are TRBV5-6 and TRBJ2-7; TRBD2 matches at 9 bases. V shed 3 bases and J 5 bases; nucleotides not matched to a gene: 12. From germline, CDR1 is SGHDT and CDR2 YYEEEE. This CDR3 region has 16 residues. Here the CDR3 reads CASSYDLSGRGNEQYF. The CDR3 bases are TGTGCCAGCAGCTACGACCTTAGCGGGAGAGGAAACGAGCAGTACTTC.

V gene TRBV28 combines with J gene TRBJ1-5; D gene uncertain. The CDR3 length is 12 residues. The V end lost 2 bases, the J end lost 3 bases, and 2 bases lay between the germline ends. In germline, CDR1 is MDHEN, CDR2 SYDVKM. CDR3 amino acids: CASSLINQPQHF. CDR3 nucleotide sequence: TGTGCCAGCAGTTTAATCAATCAGCCCCAGCATTTT.

This clone has only one observation. V and J are TRBV25-1 and TRBJ1-2; D is unclear. V lost 2 bases, J lost 3 bases, and 7 bases lay in between. CDR3 length: 13 amino acids. The germline V gene encodes CDR1 MGHDK and CDR2 SYGVNS. CDR3 in amino acids: CASSETRDYGYTF. In DNA form, the CDR3 reads TGTGCCAGCAGTGAAACCCGAGACTATGGCTACACCTTC.

The genes are TRBV19 and TRBJ2-1; 8 bases are shared with TRBD2. This CDR3 is built from 14 residues. With V trimmed by 7 bases and J by 7 bases, 9 bases remained unmatched. Looked up from germline, CDR1 is LNHDA and CDR2 is SQIVND (reference sequence). In DNA, the CDR3 is TGTGCCAGTACCATTACCAGCGGGAGAAATGAGCAGTTCTTC. This sequence encodes CASTITSGRNEQFF.

Here the CDR3 reads CASTGQGIVTGELFF. The CDR3 DNA follows: TGTGCCAGCACCGGACAGGGAATCGTCACCGGGGAGCTGTTTTTT. V is TRBV11-1 and J is TRBJ2-2; 8 nucleotides align to TRBD1. The CDR3 is 15 residues long. Germline CDR1 SGHAT, CDR2 FQDESV (reference sequence). V gave up 7 bases and J gave up 4 bases; unmatched junction bases: 8. Full variable domain (remainder filled in from reference TRBV11-1 and TRBJ2-2): EAEVAQSPRYKITEKSQAVAFWCDPISGHATLYWYRQILGQGPELLVQFQDESVVDDSQLPKDRFSAERLKGVDSTLKIQPAELGDSAMYLCASTGQGIVTGELFFGEGSRLTVL.

The chain links TRBV11-3 to TRBJ2-2; TRBD1 agrees at 8 bases. V shed 1 base and J 3 bases; nucleotides not matched to a gene: 7. The CDR3 loop spans 17 amino acids. Germline assignment: CDR1 SGHNT and CDR2 YENEEA. The CDR3 bases are TGTGCCAGCAGCTTAGTGAGACAGGGGCGGGACACCGGGGAGCTGTTTTTT. It codes for CASSLVRQGRDTGELFF.

The gene calls are TRBV9 and TRBJ2-7; the D call may be TRBD1 or TRBD2 (5 bases each). There are 15 residues in the CDR3. The germline gives CDR1 SGDLS, CDR2 YYNGEE. V gave up 0 bases and J gave up 3 bases, with 13 bases separating them. The DNA for the CDR3 is TGTGCCAGCAGCGTAGGGGGGAACAGTATCTACGAGCAGTACTTC. Protein sequence: CASSVGGNSIYEQYF.

Only one count was recorded for this clone. The CDR3 DNA follows: TGTGCCAGCTCACCTGGGTGGGACACTGAAGCTTTCTTT. It is translated as CASSPGWDTEAFF. This chain links TRBV18 with TRBJ1-1; D unclear. V was cut by 3 bases and J by 3 bases, with 8 bases left in between. CDR1 and CDR2 (germline): KGHSH, LQKENI. This CDR3 comprises 13 residues.

The chain combines TRBV6-1 with TRBJ2-5, with D possibly TRBD2 on 5 matching bases. V shed 5 bases and J shed 0 bases, with 10 bases lying between them. The CDR3 is 14 residues long. Germline CDR1 is MNHNS and CDR2 is SASEGT. The CDR3, as DNA: TGTGCCAGCAGTCGTGACTATAACCAAGAGACCCAGTACTTC. As protein: CASSRDYNQETQYF.